This passage covers 16 T cell receptor beta chains from one sample sequenced in a study of T cells in Graves' hyperthyroidism and ophthalmopathy. Amplification targeted TCR beta CDR3 regions from RNA transcripts. The HTBI primer set drove a first-round RT-PCR of the TCR CDR3. TCRdb passed the multiplex PCR reads through MiXCR, listing each CDR3 protein once. The table includes approximately 700,000 distinct CDR3 sequences, about a sixth detected once. Sequenced: blood. The receptors stem from a man aged 18 to 30 with Graves' hyperthyroidism.

The V and J genes are TRBV20-1 and TRBJ2-1; no definite D call. V lost 3 bases and J lost 4, with 13 bases in between. The CDR3 contains 14 residues. Germline loops: CDR1 DFQATT, CDR2 SNEGSKA (reference sequence). The CDR3 protein is CSASRTFVYNEQFF. CDR3 coding DNA: TGCAGTGCTAGTCGTACTTTCGTATACAATGAGCAGTTCTTC.

This clonotype was seen only a few times. The chain joins TRBV6-1 to TRBJ1-4; D is undetermined. The germline V and J ends were trimmed by 0 bases and 8 bases, with 7 bases remaining between them. The CDR3 runs to 13 residues. Germline V gene lookup returns CDR1 MNHNS and CDR2 SASEGT. The CDR3 sequence: CASSEAYREKLFF. The CDR3 DNA sequence: TGTGCCAGCAGTGAAGCATATCGGGAAAAACTGTTTTTT.

This clonotype was seen at least ten times. V gene TRBV28 combines with J gene TRBJ2-1, with a weak D call TRBD2 (6 bases). Germline loops: CDR1 MDHEN, CDR2 SYDVKM. This CDR3 contains 14 residues. The ends were cut back, 2 bases at V and 7 bases at J, with 12 bases in the middle. CDR3: CASSLGLSTNEQFF. CDR3 nucleotide sequence: TGTGCCAGCAGTTTAGGACTATCGACAAATGAGCAGTTCTTC.

This clonotype was picked up many times. The chain joins TRBV11-1 to TRBJ1-1; TRBD1 agrees at 10 bases. Germline CDR1 SGHAT, CDR2 FQDESV (reference sequence). This CDR3 spans 15 amino acids. V lost 3 bases to trimming and J lost 3 bases; unmatched junction nucleotides: 4. CDR3 bases: TGTGCCAGCAGCTTGCAAGGACAGGGGGACACTGAAGCTTTCTTT. This sequence encodes CASSLQGQGDTEAFF.

The V and J genes are TRBV5-1 and TRBJ1-2, with a tentative D call TRBD1 (5 bases). Trimming shortened V by 1 base and J by 5 bases, and 15 bases separated the two germline ends. In germline, CDR1 is SGHRS, CDR2 YFSETQ. The CDR3 loop spans 15 amino acids. The CDR3 loop reads CASSLLAGREYGYTF. CDR3 sequence (DNA): TGCGCCAGCAGCTTGCTAGCAGGGCGGGAGTATGGCTACACCTTC.

This clonotype has more than one count but fewer than ten. This chain's CDR3 is CASSAPTPTGTYGYTF. CDR3 DNA: TGTGCCAGCAGTGCCCCCACACCGACAGGGACCTATGGCTACACCTTC. The V and J genes are TRBV28 and TRBJ1-2; 7 bases align to TRBD1. Germline V gene sequence: CDR1 MDHEN, CDR2 SYDVKM. V shed 5 bases and J 4 bases; nucleotides not matched to a gene: 13. The CDR3 contains 16 residues.

There are a few counts of this clonotype. The chain is built from TRBV20-1 and TRBJ2-2; D is unclear. V was cut by 4 bases and J by 6 bases, with 9 bases left in between. CDR1 is DFQATT and CDR2 is SNEGSKA in the germline V gene (reference sequence). This CDR3 contains 12 residues. The CDR3 protein is CSAMSLAGELFF. The CDR3 DNA sequence: TGCAGTGCTATGAGTCTGGCCGGGGAGCTGTTTTTT.

This clonotype appeared a few times. V is TRBV19 and J is TRBJ2-7; possibly TRBD1 for D (5 bases). This CDR3 has 14 amino acids. V was shortened by 0 bases and J by 5 bases, with 11 bases between the two germline ends. Germline assignment: CDR1 LNHDA and CDR2 SQIVND (reference sequence). The CDR3, as DNA: TGTGCCAGTAGTATAGAAGGCAGGGTCCACGAGCAGTACTTC. Residues: CASSIEGRVHEQYF.

A single count supports this clonotype. This chain's CDR3 is CATSDFPASGWNEQFF. As DNA, the CDR3 is TGTGCCACCAGTGATTTTCCGGCTAGCGGGTGGAATGAGCAGTTCTTC. V is TRBV24-1 and J is TRBJ2-1; TRBD2 matches at 8 bases. This CDR3 spans 16 amino acids. Trimming removed 1 base from V and 7 bases from J; junction bases left unmatched: 8. The germline V gene encodes CDR1 KGHDR and CDR2 SFDVKD.

The chain has TRBV4-3 and TRBJ1-2; D unclear. The CDR3 covers 13 residues. Germline loops: CDR1 LGHNA, CDR2 YSLEER. Trimming pared 0 bases from V and 5 bases from J, leaving 7 bases between. The CDR3 nucleotides read TGCGCCAGCAGCCAAGAAGTTTCGTATGGCTACACCTTC. Protein: CASSQEVSYGYTF.

This clonotype was seen ten or more times. The chain recombines TRBV6-1 with TRBJ2-7; 7 positions match TRBD1. In germline, CDR1 is MNHNS, CDR2 SASEGT. This CDR3 comprises 17 residues. J lost 5 bases, V lost 2 bases, and 15 bases had no gene match. Here the CDR3 DNA reads TGTGCCAGCAGTGAATTGCCGCCGGGACAGTACGTCGACGAGCAGTACTTC. Encoded protein: CASSELPPGQYVDEQYF.

This clonotype was seen more than once but under ten times. The V call is TRBV18, the J call TRBJ2-1; TRBD2 agrees at 11 bases. Germline V CDR1 and CDR2: KGHSH, LQKENI. Trimming cost V 0 bases and J 8 bases; bases outside gene matches: 9. The CDR3 spans 17 residues. The CDR3 loop reads CASSPPSTSGRFDEQFF. CDR3 in DNA: TGTGCCAGCTCACCACCCTCTACTAGCGGGAGATTCGATGAGCAGTTCTTC.

This clonotype was seen repeatedly, ten times or more. V usage is TRBV5-5 and J usage is TRBJ2-5, with a tentative D call TRBD1 (6 bases). The CDR3 spans 14 residues. Germline loops: CDR1 SGHKS, CDR2 YYEKEE (reference sequence). The germline V and J ends were trimmed by 0 bases and 5 bases, with 11 bases remaining between them. In nucleotides, the CDR3 is TGTGCCAGCAGCTTGGGGGGGCGCTTTGAGACCCAGTACTTC. Its translation: CASSLGGRFETQYF.

This clonotype was found many times. The rearrangement links TRBV7-2 to TRBJ1-6; TRBD1 agrees at 7 bases. The CDR3 is made up of 16 amino acids. The ends lost 0 bases at V and 4 bases at J; junction bases unmatched: 3. Germline values: CDR1 SGHTA, CDR2 FQGNSA. The chain's CDR3 is CASSLAGTAYNSPLHF. The DNA for the CDR3 is TGTGCCAGCAGCTTAGCCGGGACAGCTTATAATTCACCCCTCCACTTT.

A note on this clonotype: This may arise from a read error, as a much more abundant clone is one base away. This chain connects TRBV6-1 to TRBJ2-7; TRBD1 aligns across 10 bases. V was pared by 6 bases and J by 7 bases, with 12 bases of the junction left unmatched. Germline V gene lookup returns CDR1 MNHNS and CDR2 SASEGT. This CDR3 spans 15 amino acids. CDR3 sequence reads: CASRSPGQGRYEQYF. The CDR3 region has the DNA TGTGCCAGCAGGTCTCCGGGACAGGGGAGGTATGAGCAGTACTTC.

This rearrangement joins TRBV28 to TRBJ1-5; D is perhaps TRBD1 (5 bases). There are 17 residues in the CDR3. Germline V gene lookup returns CDR1 MDHEN and CDR2 SYDVKM. V lost 3 bases and J lost 2, with 17 bases in between. The CDR3 protein is CASSFLGAGGGNQPQHF. CDR3 in DNA: TGTGCCAGCAGTTTTCTAGGGGCCGGCGGGGGCAATCAGCCCCAGCATTTT.